This record concerns one T cell receptor (beta chain) sequence. Trimming shortened V by 2 bases and J by 1 base, and 13 bases separated the two germline ends. The length of the CDR3 is 17 residues. Looked up from germline, CDR1 is SGHKS and CDR2 is YYEKEE (reference sequence). The sample belongs to a study of shared clonotypes between healthy human individuals. Using immunoSEQ multiplex PCR, the repertoire was profiled, and TCRdb retains in-frame clones only, with some absent. Here the sample spans some 96,000 clones, more than 45% being singletons. The sequenced sample was PBMCs. The J gene is TRBJ2-6, the V gene TRBV5-5; D remains ambiguous. This receptor was obtained from a woman in her 40s in good health. Some clones in this sample may be carry-over from other donors' samples. DNA for the CDR3: TGTGCCAGCAGCTTCACTCTACAGTCTTCTGGGGCCAACGTCCTGACTTTC. It encodes CASSFTLQSSGANVLTF.